Listed below are T cell receptor beta chains from one sample, sequenced in a study of tumor-infiltrating lymphocytes in localized non-small cell lung cancer. Here immunoSEQ multiplex PCR was the method, and the copy in TCRdb shows in-frame clones only, minus some. The table records some 13,000 clones, around two thirds of them present only once. What was sequenced was uninvolved lung tissue not adjacent to the tumor. These receptors came from a human donor with non-small cell lung cancer. CDR3s include the opening cysteine and the closing phenylalanine or tryptophan. A D gene is named only where the DNA matches it firmly. A clone size is listed for some rows: how often the clone was seen (once, few, many), or a class if it is expanded.

clone_size d_call j_call v_call cdr3_length cdr3_nt cdr3_aa
NA NA TRBJ2-7 TRBV5-1 13 TGCGCCAGCAGCTTGAGAGGGGGTTACGAGCAGTACTTC CASSLRGGYEQYF
NA TRBD1 TRBJ1-2 TRBV29-1 12 TGCAGCGTAGCCGGGACAGGGGTCGGCTACACCTTC CSVAGTGVGYTF
few NA TRBJ1-5 TRBV9 14 TGTGCCAGCAGCGTAGGGGGGGGTAAACAGCCCCAGCATTTT CASSVGGGKQPQHF
few NA TRBJ1-1 TRBV5-8 14 TGTGCCAGCAGCTTGGGTCCTAGGGACACTGAAGCTTTCTTT CASSLGPRDTEAFF
NA TRBD2 TRBJ2-3 TRBV5-1 17 TGCGCCAGCAGCTTGGTACCTGTAGCGGGGGGAACAGATACGCAGTATTTT CASSLVPVAGGTDTQYF
NA NA TRBJ2-7 TRBV29-1 13 TGCAGCGTTGATTTTGGGGGTGTATACGAGCAGTACTTC CSVDFGGVYEQYF
NA NA TRBJ1-1 TRBV7-2 15 TGTGCCAGCAGCGCTGGGGGCGGGATGAACACTGAAGCTTTCTTT CASSAGGGMNTEAFF
NA NA TRBJ1-1 TRBV30 12 TGTGCCTGGGAAAGGACGAGGCATGAAGCTTTCTTT CAWERTRHEAFF
NA NA TRBJ1-1 TRBV7-6 15 TGTGCCAGCAGCTTAGATATGGGAAGGGCGGGTGAAGCTTTCTTT CASSLDMGRAGEAFF
NA NA TRBJ2-2 TRBV5-6 14 TGTGCCAGCAGCTTGCTTCAATACACCGGGGAGCTGTTTTTT CASSLLQYTGELFF
NA NA TRBJ1-4 TRBV28 14 TGTGCCAGCACCCGGGACGGAGGAAATGAAAAACTGTTTTTT CASTRDGGNEKLFF
NA NA TRBJ2-4 TRBV30 15 TGTGCCTGGAGTTGGGGAGGACGGGCCAAAAACATTCAGTACTTC CAWSWGGRAKNIQYF
NA NA TRBJ1-3 TRBV29-1 14 TGCAGCGTTGCGGGTTTGACCCCTGGAAACACCATATATTTT CSVAGLTPGNTIYF
NA TRBD1 TRBJ2-5 TRBV5-1 15 TGCGCCAGCAGCTTGGCCGCACAGGGGTCGGAGACCCAGTACTTC CASSLAAQGSETQYF
NA TRBD2 TRBJ2-2 TRBV5-4 14 TGTGCCTGCATAGCGGGAGGGCCCACCGGGGAGCTGTTTTTT CACIAGGPTGELFF
NA TRBD2 TRBJ2-7 TRBV7-9 15 TGTGCCAGCAGCCGCGGGACTAGCGGCCCCTACGAGCAGTACTTC CASSRGTSGPYEQYF
few NA TRBJ1-1 TRBV12-5 13 TGTGCTAGTGGCCAGGAGGGGGGCACTGAAGCTTTCTTT CASGQEGGTEAFF
NA NA TRBJ1-2 TRBV9 13 TGTGCCAGCAGCCCGAGGGGGAGCTATGGCTACACCTTC CASSPRGSYGYTF
NA NA TRBJ1-5 TRBV6-5 15 TGTGCCAGCAGTTCGACCTTTAGCCTCAATCAGCCCCAGCATTTT CASSSTFSLNQPQHF
NA NA TRBJ2-3 TRBV14 13 TGTGCCAGCAGCCAAGCCGGAAGAGGTACGCAGTATTTT CASSQAGRGTQYF
NA NA TRBJ2-7 TRBV5-1 14 TGCGCCAGCAGCCAGGGGGACTGGTCTTACGAGCAGTACTTC CASSQGDWSYEQYF
NA NA TRBJ1-1 TRBV4-3 14 TGCGCCAGCAGCCCAGGGACGGAATTCACTGAAGCTTTCTTT CASSPGTEFTEAFF
NA TRBD1 TRBJ2-2 TRBV6-5 16 TGTGCCAGCAGTTACCCGAGGACAGGGGGGATCGGGGAGCTGTTTTTT CASSYPRTGGIGELFF
NA NA TRBJ2-5 TRBV6-5 13 TGTGCCAGCAGCCCACCCATCCAAGAGACCCAGTACTTC CASSPPIQETQYF
NA NA TRBJ2-1 TRBV6-1 14 TGTGCCAGCAGGTCTTGGACTTTTTACAATGAGCAGTTCTTC CASRSWTFYNEQFF
NA NA TRBJ2-2 TRBV5-6 16 TGTGCCAGCAGCCCTAGGGGTAGACTATTAACCGGGGAGCTGTTTTTT CASSPRGRLLTGELFF
few NA TRBJ1-6 TRBV6-1 16 TGTGCCAGCAGAGAACCCGCGAGAACCTATAATTCACCCCTCCACTTT CASREPARTYNSPLHF
few NA TRBJ1-5 TRBV5-6 13 TGTGCCAGCAGCTCCGGCATTAATCAGCCCCAGCATTTT CASSSGINQPQHF
once NA TRBJ2-7 TRBV19 12 TGTGCCAGTAGTCCCAGAGACTACGAGCAGTACTTC CASSPRDYEQYF
NA NA TRBJ2-5 TRBV30 11 TGTGCCTGGAGTCCCCTGAAGACCCAGTACTTC CAWSPLKTQYF
NA NA TRBJ2-3 TRBV7-6 16 TGTGCCAGCAGCTCGTCCGGGACAACTAGCACAGATACGCAGTATTTT CASSSSGTTSTDTQYF
few NA TRBJ1-6 TRBV5-6 17 TGTGCCAGCAGCTTGGGGGTGGGGGCGATCTATAATTCACCCCTCCACTTT CASSLGVGAIYNSPLHF
NA NA TRBJ1-5 TRBV6-5 15 TGTGCCAGCAGTTACTCATGGGGTTTGGGTCAGCCCCAGCATTTT CASSYSWGLGQPQHF
NA TRBD1 TRBJ1-2 TRBV6-5 14 TGTGCCAGCTCCCTGGGACAGGGTGACTATGGCTACACCTTC CASSLGQGDYGYTF
NA NA TRBJ2-4 TRBV30 12 TGTGCCTGGAGACCGGGTAGTGACATTCAGTACTTC CAWRPGSDIQYF
NA NA TRBJ2-7 TRBV28 13 TGTGCCAGCACCACGGGCGGAGCCTACGAGCAGTACTTC CASTTGGAYEQYF